These 6 T cell receptor beta chains came from one sample sequenced in a study of regulatory T cells in long-lasting Graves disease. The time point is: persistent/refractory GD, antithyroid drugs over 5 years with positive TRAb. PBMCs provided the RNA from which the TCR library was made. Building of the TCR beta libraries involved iRepertoire HTBI primers and Arm-PCR of CDR3 regions. In TCRdb, the multiplex PCR reads were re-called with MiXCR into one record per CDR3 protein. The sample yields hundreds of thousands of distinct CDR3 sequences, less than 25% seen once. The sequenced sample was peripheral blood mononuclear cells (PBMCs), obtained when the disease was refractory, from a patient treated with antithyroid drugs. The receptors stem from a female donor with Graves disease.

This clonotype came up a few times. In DNA, the CDR3 is TGTGCCAGCAGCTGGAACAGCCCCAACACCGGGGAGCTGTTTTTT. The encoded protein is CASSWNSPNTGELFF. The V gene is TRBV7-9, the J gene TRBJ2-2; no firm D call. The CDR3 is 15 amino acids. Trimming took off 4 bases at V and 2 bases at J, with 11 bases between the two ends. Germline CDR1 reads SEHNR; CDR2 reads FQNEAQ (reference sequence).

The table lists this clonotype with a count of one. A read error may explain this, as a much larger clone is one base away. CDR3 sequence: CASSQVSGQENQYF. Written as DNA, the CDR3 is TGTGCCAGCAGCCAAGTTAGCGGCCAAGAGAACCAGTACTTC. The V gene is TRBV4-2, the J gene TRBJ2-5; the D gene is possibly TRBD2 (6 bases). Germline V gives CDR1 LGHNA, CDR2 YNFKEQ. This CDR3 has 14 residues.

This clonotype was counted a single time. A far more abundant clone sits one base away, making this likely a read error. The chain joins TRBV6-6 to TRBJ1-6; D is undetermined. The germline gives CDR1 MNHNY, CDR2 SVGAGI (reference sequence). This CDR3 spans 13 amino acids. The CDR3 bases are TGTGCCAGCAGTTACTCGGTGGAAACTGAAGCTCTCTTT. It translates to CASSYSVETEALF.

The chain employs TRBV7-9 and TRBJ2-7, with TRBD1 identical over 7 bases. V dropped 0 bases and J dropped 7; count of bases not matched to a gene: 6. Germline values: CDR1 SEHNR, CDR2 FQNEAQ (reference sequence). This CDR3 contains 14 residues. The DNA for the CDR3 is TGTGCCAGCAGCTTAGCAGCAGGGGGTGAAGAGCAGTACTTC. The encoded protein is CASSLAAGGEEQYF.

This clonotype occurred a few times. The chain uses TRBV29-1 and TRBJ2-2; no reliable D call. This CDR3 has 13 residues. CDR1 and CDR2 from the germline V gene are SQVTM and ANQGSEA. Trimming pared 6 bases from V and 0 bases from J, leaving 8 bases between. CDR3 DNA sequence: TGCAGCGTAGAAAAGCCGAACACCGGGGAGCTGTTTTTT. Residues: CSVEKPNTGELFF.

This clonotype was seen a few times. This chain uses TRBV6-1 with TRBJ2-7; D is uncertain. Trimming stripped 6 bases from V and 0 bases from J, with 12 bases between. Looked up from germline, CDR1 is MNHNS and CDR2 is SASEGT. This CDR3 is 14 amino acids long. CDR3 DNA: TGTGCCAGCAGGAAGGGTCCTGCCTCCTACGAGCAGTACTTC. Protein product: CASRKGPASYEQYF.